Sequencing of this T cell receptor beta chain was carried out in a study of glioma-infiltrating T cells. Findings of the study overall: Gliomas, especially low-grade, showed above-expected tissue-blood divergence; non-neoplastic patients showed below. CDR3 overlap between tissue and blood was very small.

At least ten counts were recorded for this clonotype. The antigen is undetermined. Amplification of TCR alpha and beta CDR3 regions from RNA used iRepertoire nested multiplex PCR. One entry per CDR3 protein results from TCRdb running MiXCR on the multiplex PCR reads. Found here are approximately 190,000 distinct CDR3 sequences, 25% to 35% of them singletons; the top ten hold over 20%. Germline-derived CDR1 and CDR2 are DFQATT and SNEGSKA (reference sequence). The CDR3 runs 13 residues. Unmatched junction bases numbered 2, after V lost 4 bases and J lost 4 bases. Sequencing was carried out using glioma tissue, nonneoplastic brain tissue, or PBMCs (not recorded which). This chain connects TRBV20-1 to TRBJ2-5, with 11 bases that match TRBD2. The sequence derives from a human donor with low-grade glioma or glioblastoma, undergoing nonglioma brain surgery, or in good health (not recorded which). The CDR3 DNA sequence: TGCAGTGCTATGACTAGCGGGACAGAGACCCAGTACTTC. Protein product: CSAMTSGTETQYF.